This T cell receptor beta chain derives from a study of shared clonotypes between healthy human individuals. With 0 bases removed from V and 6 bases from J, the gap between germline ends came to 9 bases. The CDR3 has 14 residues. CDR1 is MGHDK and CDR2 is SYGVNS in the germline V gene. Method: immunoSEQ multiplex PCR; TCRdb's copy keeps in-frame clones and lacks some. The sample contains about 1.5 million clones, approximately 98% of which appear only once. The origin of this receptor is a man aged 25-45 years in good health. V is TRBV25-1 and J is TRBJ1-5; D remains unclear. Source material: naive CD4+ T cells sorted from blood. Stated subset: CD45RA+ positively selected. The CDR3: CASSEYWEVQPQHF. CDR3 bases: TGTGCCAGCAGTGAATATTGGGAAGTTCAGCCCCAGCATTTT.